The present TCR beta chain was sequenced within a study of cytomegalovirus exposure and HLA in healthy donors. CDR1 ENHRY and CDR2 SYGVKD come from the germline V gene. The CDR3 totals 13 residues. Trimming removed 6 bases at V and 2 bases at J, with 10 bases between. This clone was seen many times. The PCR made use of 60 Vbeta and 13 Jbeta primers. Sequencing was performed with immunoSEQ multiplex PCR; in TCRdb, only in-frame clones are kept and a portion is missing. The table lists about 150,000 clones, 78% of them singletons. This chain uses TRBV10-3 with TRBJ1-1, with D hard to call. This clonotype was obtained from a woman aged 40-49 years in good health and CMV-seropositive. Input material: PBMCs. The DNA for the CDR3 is TGTGCCATCAGCAAAAGCGCTAACACTGAAGCTTTCTTT. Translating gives CAISKSANTEAFF.